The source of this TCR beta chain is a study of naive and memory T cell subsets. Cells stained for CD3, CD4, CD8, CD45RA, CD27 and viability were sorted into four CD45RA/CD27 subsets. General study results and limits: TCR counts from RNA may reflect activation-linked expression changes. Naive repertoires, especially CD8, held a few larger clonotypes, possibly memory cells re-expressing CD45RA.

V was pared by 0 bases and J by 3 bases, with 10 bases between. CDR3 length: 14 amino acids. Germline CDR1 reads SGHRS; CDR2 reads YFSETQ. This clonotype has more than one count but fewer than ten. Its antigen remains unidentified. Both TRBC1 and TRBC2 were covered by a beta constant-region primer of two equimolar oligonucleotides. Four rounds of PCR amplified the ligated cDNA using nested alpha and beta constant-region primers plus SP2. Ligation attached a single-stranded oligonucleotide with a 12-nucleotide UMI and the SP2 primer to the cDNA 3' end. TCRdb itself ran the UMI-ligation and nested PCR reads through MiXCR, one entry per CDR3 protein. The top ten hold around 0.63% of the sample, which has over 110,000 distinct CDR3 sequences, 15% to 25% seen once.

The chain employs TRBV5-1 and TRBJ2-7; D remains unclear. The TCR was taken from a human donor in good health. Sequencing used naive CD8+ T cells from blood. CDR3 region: CASSLVFGSYEQYF. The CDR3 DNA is TGCGCCAGCAGCTTGGTTTTCGGTAGCTACGAGCAGTACTTC.